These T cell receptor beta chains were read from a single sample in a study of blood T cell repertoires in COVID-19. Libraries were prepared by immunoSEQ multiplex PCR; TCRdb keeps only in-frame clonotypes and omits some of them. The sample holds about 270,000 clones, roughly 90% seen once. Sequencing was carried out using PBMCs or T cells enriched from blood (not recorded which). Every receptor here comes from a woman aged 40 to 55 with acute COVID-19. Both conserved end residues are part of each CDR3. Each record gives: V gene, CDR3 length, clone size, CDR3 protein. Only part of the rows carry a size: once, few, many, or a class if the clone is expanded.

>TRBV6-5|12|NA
CASSYQRAEQYF
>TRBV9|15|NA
CASSVFGQGSSGYTF
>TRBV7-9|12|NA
CASSPEGAGYTF
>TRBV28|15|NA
CASSFSGGRTGGYTF
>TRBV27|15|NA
CANIAGISTQETQYF
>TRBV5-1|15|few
CASNLQPGGPSEQFF
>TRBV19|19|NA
CASSSYLRDRVFSNQPQHF
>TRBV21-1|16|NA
CASSKDSKIAKNIQYF
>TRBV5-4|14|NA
CASSLAGVGYGYTF
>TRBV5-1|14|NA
CASSLSMSSDTQYF
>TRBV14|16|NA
CASRKQFRSGANVLTF
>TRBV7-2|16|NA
CASSLVGTGVYNEQFF
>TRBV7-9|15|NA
CASSPGTSGYNEQFF
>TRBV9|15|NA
CASSVGSGSGIEQFF
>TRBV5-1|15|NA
CASSPEGTGYYEQYF
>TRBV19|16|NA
CASSIEQGETNEKLFF
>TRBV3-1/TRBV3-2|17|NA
CASSRTGTRGWNTEAFF